The entry that follows covers one T cell receptor beta chain sequence. Original processing notes: Nucleated cell number was recorded as an estimate derived from reference gene primer amplification. The protocol was immunoSEQ multiplex PCR, while the TCRdb copy is restricted to in-frame clones and leaves out a portion. V and J calls and clone size are copied from that table; D and trimming were computed from the DNA. The data contain fewer than 200,000 clones, roughly 77% of them singletons. The data were taken from a study of blood T cell repertoires in COVID-19. Whole-study context: Some COVID-19 samples were acute and others convalescent; all came from the United States, Italy and Spain. The analysed material was cDNA or gDNA that came from T cells, B-cell-depleted T cells, or PBMCs.

The CDR3 is made up of 14 amino acids. The V and J ends lost 10 bases and 9 bases respectively, with 19 bases between them. CDR1 and CDR2 from the germline V gene are SEHNR and FQNEAQ (reference sequence). Sequencing input: peripheral blood. The TCR was taken from a man aged 65-85 years with active or convalescent COVID-19. The rearrangement uses TRBV7-9 and TRBJ1-6; D gene unclear. CDR3 in amino acids: CATVPAGPFSPLHF. The CDR3 DNA follows: TGTGCCACCGTTCCCGCAGGCCCCTTTTCACCCCTCCACTTT. Together with reference TRBV7-9 and TRBJ1-6, the CDR3 gives the full variable domain: DTGVSQNPRHKITKRGQNVTFRCDPISEHNRLYWYRQTLGQGPEFLTYFQNEAQLEKSRLLSDRFSAERPKGSFSTLEIQRTEQGDSAMYLCATVPAGPFSPLHFGNGTRLTVT.